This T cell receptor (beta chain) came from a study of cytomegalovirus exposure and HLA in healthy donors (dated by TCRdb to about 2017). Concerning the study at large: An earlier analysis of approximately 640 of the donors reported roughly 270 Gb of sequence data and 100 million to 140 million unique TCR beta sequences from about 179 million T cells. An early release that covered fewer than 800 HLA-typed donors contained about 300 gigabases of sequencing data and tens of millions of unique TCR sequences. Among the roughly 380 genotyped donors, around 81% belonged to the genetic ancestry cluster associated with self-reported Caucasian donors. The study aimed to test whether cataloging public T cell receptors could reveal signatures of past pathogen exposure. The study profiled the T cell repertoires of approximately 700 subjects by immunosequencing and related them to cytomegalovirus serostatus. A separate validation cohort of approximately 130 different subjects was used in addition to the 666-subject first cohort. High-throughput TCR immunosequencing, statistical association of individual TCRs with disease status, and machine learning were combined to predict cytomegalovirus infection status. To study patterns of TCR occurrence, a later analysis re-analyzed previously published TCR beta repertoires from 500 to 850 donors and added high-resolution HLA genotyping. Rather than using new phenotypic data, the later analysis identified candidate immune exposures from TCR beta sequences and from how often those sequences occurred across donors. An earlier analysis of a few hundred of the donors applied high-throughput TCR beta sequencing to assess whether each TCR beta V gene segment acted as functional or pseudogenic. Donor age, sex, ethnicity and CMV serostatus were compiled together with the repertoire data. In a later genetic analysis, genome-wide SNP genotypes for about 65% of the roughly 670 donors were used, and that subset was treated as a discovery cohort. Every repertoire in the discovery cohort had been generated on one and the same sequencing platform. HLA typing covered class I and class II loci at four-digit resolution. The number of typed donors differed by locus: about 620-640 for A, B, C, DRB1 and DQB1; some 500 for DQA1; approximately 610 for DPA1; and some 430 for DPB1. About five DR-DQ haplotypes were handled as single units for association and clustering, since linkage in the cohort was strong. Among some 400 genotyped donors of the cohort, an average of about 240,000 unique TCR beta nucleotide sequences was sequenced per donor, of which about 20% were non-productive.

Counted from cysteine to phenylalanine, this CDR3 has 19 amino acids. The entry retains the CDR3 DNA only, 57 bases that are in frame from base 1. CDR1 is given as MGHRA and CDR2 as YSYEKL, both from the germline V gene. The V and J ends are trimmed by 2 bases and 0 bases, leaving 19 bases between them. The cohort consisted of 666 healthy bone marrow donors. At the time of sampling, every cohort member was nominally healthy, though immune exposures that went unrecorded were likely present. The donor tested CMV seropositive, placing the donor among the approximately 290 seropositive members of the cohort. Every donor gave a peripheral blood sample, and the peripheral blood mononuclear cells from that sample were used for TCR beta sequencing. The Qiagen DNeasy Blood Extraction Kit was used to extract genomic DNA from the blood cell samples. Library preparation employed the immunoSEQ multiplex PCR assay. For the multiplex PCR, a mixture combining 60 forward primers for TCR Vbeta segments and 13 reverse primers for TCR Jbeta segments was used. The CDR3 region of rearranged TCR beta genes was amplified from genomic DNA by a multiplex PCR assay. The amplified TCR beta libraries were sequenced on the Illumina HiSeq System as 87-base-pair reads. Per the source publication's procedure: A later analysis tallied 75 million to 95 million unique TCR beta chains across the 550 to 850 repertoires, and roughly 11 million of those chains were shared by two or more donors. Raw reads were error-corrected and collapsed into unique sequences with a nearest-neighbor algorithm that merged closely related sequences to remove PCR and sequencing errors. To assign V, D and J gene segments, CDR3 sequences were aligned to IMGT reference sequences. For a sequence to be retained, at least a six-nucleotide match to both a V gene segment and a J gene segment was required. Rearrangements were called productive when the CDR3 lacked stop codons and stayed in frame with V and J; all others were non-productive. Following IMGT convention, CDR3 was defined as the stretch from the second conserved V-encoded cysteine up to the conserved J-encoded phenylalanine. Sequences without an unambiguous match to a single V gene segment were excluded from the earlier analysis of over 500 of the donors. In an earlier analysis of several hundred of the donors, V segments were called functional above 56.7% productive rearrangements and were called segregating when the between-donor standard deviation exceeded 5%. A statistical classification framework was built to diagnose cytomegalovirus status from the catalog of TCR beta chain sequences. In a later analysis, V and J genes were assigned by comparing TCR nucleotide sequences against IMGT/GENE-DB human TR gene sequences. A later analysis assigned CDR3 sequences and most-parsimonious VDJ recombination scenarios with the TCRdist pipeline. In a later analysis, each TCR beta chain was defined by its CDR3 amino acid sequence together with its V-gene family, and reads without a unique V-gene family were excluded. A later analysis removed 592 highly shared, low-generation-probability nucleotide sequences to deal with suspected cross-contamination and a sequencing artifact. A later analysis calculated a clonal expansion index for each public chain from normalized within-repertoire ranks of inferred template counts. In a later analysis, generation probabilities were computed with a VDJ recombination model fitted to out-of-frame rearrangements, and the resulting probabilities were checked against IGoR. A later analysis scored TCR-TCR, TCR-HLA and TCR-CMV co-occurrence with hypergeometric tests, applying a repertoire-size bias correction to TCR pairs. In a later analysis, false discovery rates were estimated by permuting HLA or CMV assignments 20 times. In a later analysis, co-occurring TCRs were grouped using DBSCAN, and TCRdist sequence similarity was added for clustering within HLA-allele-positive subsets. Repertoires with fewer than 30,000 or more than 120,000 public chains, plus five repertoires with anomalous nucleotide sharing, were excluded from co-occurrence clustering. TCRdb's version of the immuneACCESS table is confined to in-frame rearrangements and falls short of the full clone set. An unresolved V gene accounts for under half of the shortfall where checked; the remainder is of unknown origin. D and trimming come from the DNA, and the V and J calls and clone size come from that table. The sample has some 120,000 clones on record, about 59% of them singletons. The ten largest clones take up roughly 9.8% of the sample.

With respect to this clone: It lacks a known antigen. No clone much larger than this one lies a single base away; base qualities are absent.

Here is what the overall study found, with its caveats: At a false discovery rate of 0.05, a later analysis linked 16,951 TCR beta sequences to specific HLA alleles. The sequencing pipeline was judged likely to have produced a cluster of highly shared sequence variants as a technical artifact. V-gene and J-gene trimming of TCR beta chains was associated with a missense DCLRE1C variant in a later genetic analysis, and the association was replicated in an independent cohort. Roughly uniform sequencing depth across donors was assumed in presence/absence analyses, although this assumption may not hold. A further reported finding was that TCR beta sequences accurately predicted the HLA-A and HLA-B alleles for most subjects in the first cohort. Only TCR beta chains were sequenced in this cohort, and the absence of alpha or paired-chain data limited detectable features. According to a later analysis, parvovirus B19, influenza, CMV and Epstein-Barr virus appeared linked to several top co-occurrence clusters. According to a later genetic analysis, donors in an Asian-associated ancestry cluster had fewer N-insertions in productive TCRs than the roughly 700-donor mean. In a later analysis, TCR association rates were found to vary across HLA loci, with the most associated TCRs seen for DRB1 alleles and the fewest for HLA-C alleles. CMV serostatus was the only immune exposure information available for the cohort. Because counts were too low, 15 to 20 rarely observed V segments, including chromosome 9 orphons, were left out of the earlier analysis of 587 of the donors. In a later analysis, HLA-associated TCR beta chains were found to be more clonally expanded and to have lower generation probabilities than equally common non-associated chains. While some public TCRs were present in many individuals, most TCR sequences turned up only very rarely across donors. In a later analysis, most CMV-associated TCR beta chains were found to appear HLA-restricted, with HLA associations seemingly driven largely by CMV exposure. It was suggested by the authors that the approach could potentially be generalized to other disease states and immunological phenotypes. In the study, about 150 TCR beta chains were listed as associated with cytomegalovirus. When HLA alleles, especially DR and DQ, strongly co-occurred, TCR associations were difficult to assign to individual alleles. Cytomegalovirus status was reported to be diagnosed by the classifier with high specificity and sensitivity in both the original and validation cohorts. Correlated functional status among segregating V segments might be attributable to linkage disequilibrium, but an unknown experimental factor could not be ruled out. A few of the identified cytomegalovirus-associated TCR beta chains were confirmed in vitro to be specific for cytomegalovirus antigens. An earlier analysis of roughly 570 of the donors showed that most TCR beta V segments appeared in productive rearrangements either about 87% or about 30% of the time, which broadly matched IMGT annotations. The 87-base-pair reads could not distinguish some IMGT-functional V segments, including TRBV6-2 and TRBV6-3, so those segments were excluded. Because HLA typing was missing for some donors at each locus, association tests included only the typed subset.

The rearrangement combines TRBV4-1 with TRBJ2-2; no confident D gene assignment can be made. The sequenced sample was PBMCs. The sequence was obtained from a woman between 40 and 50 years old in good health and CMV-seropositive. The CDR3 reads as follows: CASSQLVRRRRPNTGELFF. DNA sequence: TGCGCCAGCAGCCAACTAGTGCGACGCCGGAGACCGAACACCGGGGAGCTGTTTTTT.